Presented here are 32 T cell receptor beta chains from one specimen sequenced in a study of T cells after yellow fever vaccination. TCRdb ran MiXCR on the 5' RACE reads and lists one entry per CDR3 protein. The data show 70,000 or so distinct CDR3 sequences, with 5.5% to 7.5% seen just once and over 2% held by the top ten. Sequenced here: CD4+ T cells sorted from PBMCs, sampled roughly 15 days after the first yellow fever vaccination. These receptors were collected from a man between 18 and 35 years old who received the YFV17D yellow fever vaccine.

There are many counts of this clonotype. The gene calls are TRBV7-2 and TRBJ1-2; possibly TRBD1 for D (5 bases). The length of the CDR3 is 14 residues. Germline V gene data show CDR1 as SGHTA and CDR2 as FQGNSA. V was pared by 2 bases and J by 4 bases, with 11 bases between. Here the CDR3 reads CASSLTRQPYGYTF. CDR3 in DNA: TGTGCCAGCAGCTTAACCAGACAGCCCTATGGCTACACCTTC.

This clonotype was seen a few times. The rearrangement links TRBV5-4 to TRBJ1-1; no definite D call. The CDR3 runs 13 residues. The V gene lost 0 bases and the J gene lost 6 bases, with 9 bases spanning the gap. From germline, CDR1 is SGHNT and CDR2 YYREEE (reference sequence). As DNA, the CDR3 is TGTGCCAGCAGCTTGGAAAGGTTCTCTGAAGCTTTCTTT. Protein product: CASSLERFSEAFF. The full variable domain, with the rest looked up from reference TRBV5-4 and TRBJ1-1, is ETGVTQSPTHLIKTRGQQVTLRCSSQSGHNTVSWYQQALGQGPQFIFQYYREEENGRGNFPPRFSGLQFPNYSSELNVNALELDDSALYLCASSLERFSEAFFGQGTRLTVV.

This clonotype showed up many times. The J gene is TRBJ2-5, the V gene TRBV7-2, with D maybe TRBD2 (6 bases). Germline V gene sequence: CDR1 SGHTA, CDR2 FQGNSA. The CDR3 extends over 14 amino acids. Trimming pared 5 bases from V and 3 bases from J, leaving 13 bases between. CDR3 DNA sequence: TGTGCCAGCAGCCGACGGGACTCCAAAGAGACCCAGTACTTC. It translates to CASSRRDSKETQYF.

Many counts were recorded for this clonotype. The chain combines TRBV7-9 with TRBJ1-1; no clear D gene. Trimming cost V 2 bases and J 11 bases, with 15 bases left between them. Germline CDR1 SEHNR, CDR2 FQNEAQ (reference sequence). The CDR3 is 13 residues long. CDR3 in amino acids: CASSLKDGRGAFF. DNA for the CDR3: TGTGCCAGCAGCTTAAAGGACGGTCGAGGGGCTTTCTTT.

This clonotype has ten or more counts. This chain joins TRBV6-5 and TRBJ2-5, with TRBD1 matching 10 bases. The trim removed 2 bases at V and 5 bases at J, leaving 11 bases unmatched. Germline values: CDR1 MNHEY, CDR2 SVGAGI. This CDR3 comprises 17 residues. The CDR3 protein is CASSYAPGQGRAETQYF. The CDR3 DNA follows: TGTGCCAGCAGTTACGCCCCGGGACAGGGGAGGGCCGAGACCCAGTACTTC.

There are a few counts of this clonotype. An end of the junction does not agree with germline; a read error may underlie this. CDR3 loop: CSARDSRAFHTEAFF. CDR3 coding DNA: TGCAGTGCTAGAGATTCACGGGCGTTCCACACTGAAGCCTTCTTT. The chain recombines TRBV20-1 with TRBJ1-1; unclear D gene. Germline lookup yields CDR1 DFQATT and CDR2 SNEGSKA (reference sequence). The CDR3 loop spans 15 amino acids.

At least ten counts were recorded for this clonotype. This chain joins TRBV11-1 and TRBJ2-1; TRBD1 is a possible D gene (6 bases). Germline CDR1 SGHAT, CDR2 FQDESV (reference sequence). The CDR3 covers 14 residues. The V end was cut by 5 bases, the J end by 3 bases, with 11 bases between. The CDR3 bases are TGTGCCAGCAGCCCAAACAGGGACTACAATGAGCAGTTCTTC. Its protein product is CASSPNRDYNEQFF. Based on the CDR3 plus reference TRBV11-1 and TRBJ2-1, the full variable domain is EAEVAQSPRYKITEKSQAVAFWCDPISGHATLYWYRQILGQGPELLVQFQDESVVDDSQLPKDRFSAERLKGVDSTLKIQPAELGDSAMYLCASSPNRDYNEQFFGPGTRLTVL.

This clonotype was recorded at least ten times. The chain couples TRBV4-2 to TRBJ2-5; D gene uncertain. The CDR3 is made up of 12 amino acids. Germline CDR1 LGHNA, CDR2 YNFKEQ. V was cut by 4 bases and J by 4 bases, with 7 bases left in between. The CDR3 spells CASSRDGETQYF. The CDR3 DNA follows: TGTGCCAGCAGCCGAGACGGAGAGACCCAGTACTTC.

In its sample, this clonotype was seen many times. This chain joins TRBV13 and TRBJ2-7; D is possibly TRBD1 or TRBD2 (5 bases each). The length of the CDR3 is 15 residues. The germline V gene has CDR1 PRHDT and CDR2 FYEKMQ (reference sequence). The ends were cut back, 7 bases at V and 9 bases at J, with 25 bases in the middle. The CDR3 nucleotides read TGTGCCAGCAACCTCTGGGGACGAGGCCCCAGAACGCAGTACTTC. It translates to CASNLWGRGPRTQYF.

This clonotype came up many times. CDR3 nucleotide sequence: TGTGCCAGCAGCCGACTAGCGGGGGGGAACCAAGAGACCCAGTACTTC. It specifies CASSRLAGGNQETQYF. J is TRBJ2-5 and V is TRBV7-2; TRBD2 matches at 14 bases. The CDR3 is made up of 16 amino acids. Germline V CDR1 and CDR2: SGHTA, FQGNSA. Trimming removed 5 bases from V and 0 bases from J; junction bases left unmatched: 2.

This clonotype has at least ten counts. CDR3: CASSLGTSGGGDEQFF. In DNA form, the CDR3 reads TGCGCCAGCAGCTTGGGGACTAGCGGGGGAGGGGATGAGCAGTTCTTC. The gene calls are TRBV5-1 and TRBJ2-1; 13 nucleotides align to TRBD2. Germline trimming cut 0 bases from V and 8 bases from J; bases unmatched to any gene: 5. The CDR3 runs 16 residues. The germline CDR1 and CDR2 sequences are SGHRS and YFSETQ.

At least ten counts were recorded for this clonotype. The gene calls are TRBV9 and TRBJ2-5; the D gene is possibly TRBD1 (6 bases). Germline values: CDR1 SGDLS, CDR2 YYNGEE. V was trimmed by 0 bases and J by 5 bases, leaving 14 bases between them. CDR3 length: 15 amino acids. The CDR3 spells CASSVGGTIMETQYF. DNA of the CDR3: TGTGCCAGCAGCGTAGGAGGGACAATTATGGAGACCCAGTACTTC.

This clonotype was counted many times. The CDR3 bases are TGTGCCAGCAGAACAGGATCGTGGAGGCGGGGATCCTACGAGCAGTACTTC. It specifies CASRTGSWRRGSYEQYF. The V and J genes are TRBV6-5 and TRBJ2-7; tentatively, D is TRBD2 (6 bases). CDR3 length: 17 amino acids. Germline V gene lookup returns CDR1 MNHEY and CDR2 SVGAGI. V lost 6 bases and J 1 base, leaving 22 bases between the germline ends.

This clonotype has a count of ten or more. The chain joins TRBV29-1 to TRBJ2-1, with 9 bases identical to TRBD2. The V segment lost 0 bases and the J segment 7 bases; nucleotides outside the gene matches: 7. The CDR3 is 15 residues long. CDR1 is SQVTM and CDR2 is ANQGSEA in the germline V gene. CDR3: CSVEDQGLAVNEQFF. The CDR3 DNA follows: TGCAGCGTTGAAGATCAGGGACTAGCTGTGAATGAGCAGTTCTTC.

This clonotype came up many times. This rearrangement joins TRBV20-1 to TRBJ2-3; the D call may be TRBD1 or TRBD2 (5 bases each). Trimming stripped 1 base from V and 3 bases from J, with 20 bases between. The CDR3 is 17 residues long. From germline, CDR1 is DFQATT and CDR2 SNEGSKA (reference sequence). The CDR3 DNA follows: TGCAGTGCTAGAGTCGAGAGGGACCGATCTTTTACAGATACGCAGTATTTT. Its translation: CSARVERDRSFTDTQYF.

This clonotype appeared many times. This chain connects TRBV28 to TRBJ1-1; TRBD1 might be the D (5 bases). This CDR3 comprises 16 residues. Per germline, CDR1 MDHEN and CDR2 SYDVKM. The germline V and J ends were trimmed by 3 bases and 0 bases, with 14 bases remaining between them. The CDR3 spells CASSFTGIVVNTEAFF. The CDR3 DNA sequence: TGTGCCAGCAGTTTTACAGGTATCGTGGTGAACACTGAAGCTTTCTTT.

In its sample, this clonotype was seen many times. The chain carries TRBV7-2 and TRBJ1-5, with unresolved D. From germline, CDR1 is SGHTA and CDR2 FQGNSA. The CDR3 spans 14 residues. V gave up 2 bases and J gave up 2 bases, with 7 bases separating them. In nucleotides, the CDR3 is TGTGCCAGCAGCTTAAACGGTCGCAATCAGCCCCAGCATTTT. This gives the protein CASSLNGRNQPQHF.

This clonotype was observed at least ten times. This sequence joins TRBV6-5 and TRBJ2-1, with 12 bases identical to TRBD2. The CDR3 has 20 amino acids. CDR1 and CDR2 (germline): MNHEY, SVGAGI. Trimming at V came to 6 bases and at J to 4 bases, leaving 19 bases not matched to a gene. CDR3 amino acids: CASSHPASGGDHPYYNEQFF. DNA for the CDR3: TGTGCCAGCAGCCACCCAGCTAGCGGGGGGGACCACCCCTATTACAATGAGCAGTTCTTC.

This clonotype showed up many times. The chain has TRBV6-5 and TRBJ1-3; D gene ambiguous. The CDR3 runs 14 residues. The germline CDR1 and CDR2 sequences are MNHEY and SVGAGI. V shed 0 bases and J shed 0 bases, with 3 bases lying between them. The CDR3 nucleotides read TGTGCCAGCAGTTACTCTAGCTCTGGAAACACCATATATTTT. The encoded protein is CASSYSSSGNTIYF.

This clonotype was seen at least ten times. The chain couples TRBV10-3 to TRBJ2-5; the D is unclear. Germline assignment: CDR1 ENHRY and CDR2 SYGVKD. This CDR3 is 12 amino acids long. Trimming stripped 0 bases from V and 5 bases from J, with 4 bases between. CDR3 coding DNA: TGTGCCATCAGTGAGTCGAAGGAGACCCAGTACTTC. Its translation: CAISESKETQYF.

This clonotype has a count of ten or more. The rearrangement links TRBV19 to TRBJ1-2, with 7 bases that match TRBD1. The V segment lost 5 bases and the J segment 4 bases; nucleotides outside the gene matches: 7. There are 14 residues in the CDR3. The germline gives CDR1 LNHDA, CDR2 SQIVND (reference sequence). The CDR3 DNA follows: TGTGCCAGTAGTTCACAAGACAGGGCCTATGGCTACACCTTC. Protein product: CASSSQDRAYGYTF.

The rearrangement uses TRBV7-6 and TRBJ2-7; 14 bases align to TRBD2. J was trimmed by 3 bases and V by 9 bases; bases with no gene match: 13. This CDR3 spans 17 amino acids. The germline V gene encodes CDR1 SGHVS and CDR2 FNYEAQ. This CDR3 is CASQRGGLAGGCYEQYV. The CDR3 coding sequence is TGTGCCAGTCAGCGGGGAGGACTAGCGGGGGGATGCTACGAGCAGTACGTC.

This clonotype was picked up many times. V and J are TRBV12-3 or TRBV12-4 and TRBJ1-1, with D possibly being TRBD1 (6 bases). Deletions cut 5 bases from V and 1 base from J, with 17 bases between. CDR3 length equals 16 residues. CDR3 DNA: TGTGCCAGCAGTCCGTCGGGGGGCCGAAGGAACACTGAAGCTTTCTTT. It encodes CASSPSGGRRNTEAFF.

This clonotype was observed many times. The CDR3 DNA sequence: TGCGCCACCAAAGGAGGAGCAGGGCCCTCTGGAAACACCATATATTTT. It codes for CATKGGAGPSGNTIYF. The chain joins TRBV5-1 to TRBJ1-3; a possible D gene is TRBD1 (5 bases). The CDR3 runs to 16 residues. The V gene lost 9 bases and the J gene lost 0 bases, with 19 bases spanning the gap. CDR1 and CDR2 from the germline V gene are SGHRS and YFSETQ.

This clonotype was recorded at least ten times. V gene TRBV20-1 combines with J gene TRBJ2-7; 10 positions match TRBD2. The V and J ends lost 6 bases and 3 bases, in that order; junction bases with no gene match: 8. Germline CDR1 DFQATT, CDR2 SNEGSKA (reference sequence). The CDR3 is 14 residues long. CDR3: CSAVAGGRGYEQYF. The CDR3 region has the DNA TGCAGTGCAGTAGCGGGGGGACGCGGCTACGAGCAGTACTTC.

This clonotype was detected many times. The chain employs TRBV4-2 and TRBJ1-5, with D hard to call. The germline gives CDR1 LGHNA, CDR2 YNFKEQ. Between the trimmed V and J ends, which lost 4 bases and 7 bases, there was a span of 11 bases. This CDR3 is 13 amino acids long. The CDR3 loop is CASSRNQEQPQHF. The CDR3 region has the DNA TGTGCCAGCAGCCGTAACCAAGAGCAGCCCCAGCATTTT.

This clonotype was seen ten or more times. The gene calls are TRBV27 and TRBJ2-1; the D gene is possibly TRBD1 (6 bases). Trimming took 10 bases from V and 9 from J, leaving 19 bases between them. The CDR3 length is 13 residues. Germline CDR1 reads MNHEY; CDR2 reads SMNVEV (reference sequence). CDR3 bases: TGTGCCACCGTGATCTTAGGGGGAACTGAGCAGTTCTTC. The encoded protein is CATVILGGTEQFF.

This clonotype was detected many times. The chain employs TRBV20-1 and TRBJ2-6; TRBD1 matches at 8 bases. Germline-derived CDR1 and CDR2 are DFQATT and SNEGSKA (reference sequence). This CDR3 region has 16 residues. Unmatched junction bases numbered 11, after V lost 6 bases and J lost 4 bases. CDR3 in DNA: TGCAGTGCAGAGACAGGGGTTTATTCAGGGGCCAACGTCCTGACTTTC. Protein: CSAETGVYSGANVLTF.

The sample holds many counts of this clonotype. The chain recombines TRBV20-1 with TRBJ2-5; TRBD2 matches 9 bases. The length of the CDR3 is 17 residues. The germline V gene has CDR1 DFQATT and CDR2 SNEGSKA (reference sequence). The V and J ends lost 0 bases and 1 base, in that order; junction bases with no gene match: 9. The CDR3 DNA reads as TGCAGTGCTAGAGATTTTGGCCAGCGGGGGGCCCAAGAGACCCAGTACTTC. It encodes CSARDFGQRGAQETQYF.

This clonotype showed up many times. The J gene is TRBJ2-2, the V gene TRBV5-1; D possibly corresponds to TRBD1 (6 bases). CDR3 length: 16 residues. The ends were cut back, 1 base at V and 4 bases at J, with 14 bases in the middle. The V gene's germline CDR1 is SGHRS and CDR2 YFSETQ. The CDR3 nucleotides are TGCGCCAGCAGCTTGCGTGCAGGGGTTACCACCGGGGAGCTGTTTTTT. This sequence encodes CASSLRAGVTTGELFF. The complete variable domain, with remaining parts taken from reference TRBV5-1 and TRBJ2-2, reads KAGVTQTPRYLIKTRGQQVTLSCSPISGHRSVSWYQQTPGQGLQFLFEYFSETQRNKGNFPGRFSGRQFSNSRSEMNVSTLELGDSALYLCASSLRAGVTTGELFFGEGSRLTVL.

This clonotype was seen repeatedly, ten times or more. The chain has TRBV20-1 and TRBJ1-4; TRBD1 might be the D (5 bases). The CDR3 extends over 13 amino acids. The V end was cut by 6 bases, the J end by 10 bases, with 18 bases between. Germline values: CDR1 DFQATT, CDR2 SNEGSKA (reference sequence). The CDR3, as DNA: TGCAGTGCCCCTTCGAGGGGATTCGGAAAACTGTTTTTT. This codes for CSAPSRGFGKLFF.

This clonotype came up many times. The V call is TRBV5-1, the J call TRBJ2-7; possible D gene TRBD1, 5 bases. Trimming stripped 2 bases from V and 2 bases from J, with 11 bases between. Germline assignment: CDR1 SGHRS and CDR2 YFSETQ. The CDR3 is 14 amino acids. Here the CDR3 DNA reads TGCGCCAGCAGCTTCCAGGGTGGCACCTACGAGCAGTACTTC. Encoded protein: CASSFQGGTYEQYF.